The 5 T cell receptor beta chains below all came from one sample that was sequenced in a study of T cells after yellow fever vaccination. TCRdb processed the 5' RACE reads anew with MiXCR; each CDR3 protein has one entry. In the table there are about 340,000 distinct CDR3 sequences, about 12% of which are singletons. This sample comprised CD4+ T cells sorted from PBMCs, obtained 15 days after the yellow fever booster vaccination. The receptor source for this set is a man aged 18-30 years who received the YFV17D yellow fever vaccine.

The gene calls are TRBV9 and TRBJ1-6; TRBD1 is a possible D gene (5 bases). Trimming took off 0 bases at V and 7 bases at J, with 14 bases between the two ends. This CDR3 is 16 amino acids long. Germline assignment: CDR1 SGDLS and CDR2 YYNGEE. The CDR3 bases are TGTGCCAGCAGCGTAGCTTGGGGGGGAGGCAATTCACCCCTCCACTTT. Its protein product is CASSVAWGGGNSPLHF.

The CDR3 sequence is CASSYGETAPPSERYV. The CDR3, as DNA: TGTGCCAGCAGTTACGGTGAGACAGCCCCTCCCTCCGAGCGGTACGTC. The genes are TRBV6-2 or TRBV6-3 and TRBJ2-7; tentative D call: TRBD1 (5 bases). CDR1 is MNHEY and CDR2 is SVGEGT in the germline V gene. This CDR3 contains 16 residues.

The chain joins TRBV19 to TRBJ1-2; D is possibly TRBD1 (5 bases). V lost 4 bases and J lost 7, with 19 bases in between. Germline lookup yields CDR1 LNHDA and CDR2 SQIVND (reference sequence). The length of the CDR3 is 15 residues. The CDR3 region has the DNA TGTGCCAGTAGTACCCCTACGGCGGGGGTTAGTGGCTACACCTTC. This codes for CASSTPTAGVSGYTF.

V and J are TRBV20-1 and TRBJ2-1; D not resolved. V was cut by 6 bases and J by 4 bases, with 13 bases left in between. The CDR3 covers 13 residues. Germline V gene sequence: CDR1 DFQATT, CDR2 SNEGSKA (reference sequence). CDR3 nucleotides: TGCAGTGCGGTCGGCCACCGATACAATGAGCAGTTCTTC. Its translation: CSAVGHRYNEQFF.

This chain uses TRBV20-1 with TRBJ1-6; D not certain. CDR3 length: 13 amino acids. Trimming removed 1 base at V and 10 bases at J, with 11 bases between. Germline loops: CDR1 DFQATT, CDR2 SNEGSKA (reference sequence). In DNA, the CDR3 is TGCAGTGCTAGAGCGGCAGGTGACTCACCCCTCCACTTT. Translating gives CSARAAGDSPLHF.